The 12 T cell receptor beta chains listed next were all sequenced from one sample in a study of T cell repertoires in cytomegalovirus infection. TCRdb used MiXCR to reprocess the reads, holding one entry per CDR3 protein. The sample holds around 200,000 distinct CDR3 sequences; roughly a sixth are singletons and the top ten take 20% to 25%. Sequences were obtained from CD8+ T cells from PBMCs. The receptor set was obtained from a human donor in good health (CMV status not recorded). Some clones in this sample may be carry-over from other donors' samples.

A remark on this clonotype: The CDR3 carries no conserved terminal phenylalanine or tryptophan, so it likely arises from a read error. DNA of the CDR3: TGCAGCGTTGAAGATAGGCAGGGTGACCCCCGAGGCATCAACTATGGCTACACCTTG. It specifies CSVEDRQGDPRGINYGYTL. The chain links TRBV29-1 to TRBJ1-2; D perhaps matches TRBD1 (5 bases). The germline gives CDR1 SQVTM, CDR2 ANQGSEA. The V gene lost 0 bases and the J gene lost 2 bases, with 25 bases spanning the gap. This CDR3 spans 19 amino acids.

The chain combines TRBV15 with TRBJ1-1; D is perhaps TRBD1 (5 bases). The CDR3 loop spans 15 amino acids. The V end was cut by 1 base, the J end by 1 base, with 10 bases between. Per germline, CDR1 LNHNV and CDR2 YYDKDF (reference sequence). The CDR3 DNA reads TGTGCCACCAGCAGAGTGCGGGGGGGGAACACTGAAGCTTTCTTT. It yields the protein CATSRVRGGNTEAFF.

The rearrangement joins TRBV20-1 to TRBJ2-1; possible D gene TRBD2, 5 bases. Trimming took off 6 bases at V and 8 bases at J, with 14 bases between the two ends. In germline, CDR1 is DFQATT, CDR2 SNEGSKA (reference sequence). The CDR3 covers 12 residues. CDR3 sequence: CSAMDSGHEQFF. DNA of the CDR3: TGCAGTGCAATGGACTCCGGGCATGAGCAGTTCTTC.

This chain connects TRBV7-2 to TRBJ1-1; D is undetermined. The CDR3 has 17 amino acids. With 4 bases removed from V and 0 bases from J, the gap between germline ends came to 18 bases. Germline V gene sequence: CDR1 SGHTA, CDR2 FQGNSA. DNA for the CDR3: TGTGCCAGCAGCTCCGCCTCCTTAGAAAACATGAACACTGAAGCTTTCTTT. Its protein is CASSSASLENMNTEAFF.

This clonotype was observed a few times. This chain links TRBV19 with TRBJ2-2, with a weak D call TRBD1 (6 bases). The CDR3 consists of 17 residues. Germline CDR1 is LNHDA and CDR2 is SQIVND (reference sequence). V was pared by 2 bases and J by 4 bases, with 17 bases between. CDR3 sequence reads: CASSIISGELSTGELFF. The CDR3 nucleotides read TGTGCCAGTAGTATAATCTCAGGGGAATTAAGCACCGGGGAGCTGTTTTTT.

This clonotype was counted only a few times. The chain couples TRBV20-1 to TRBJ1-2; the D is unclear. CDR1 is DFQATT and CDR2 is SNEGSKA in the germline V gene (reference sequence). Trimming removed 2 bases at V and 5 bases at J, with 9 bases between. The CDR3 is made up of 12 amino acids. CDR3 sequence: CSARLGIYGYTF. The CDR3 DNA sequence: TGCAGTGCTAGATTGGGTATATATGGCTACACCTTC.

The J gene is TRBJ1-1, the V gene TRBV29-1; TRBD1 might be the D (6 bases). Germline values: CDR1 SQVTM, CDR2 ANQGSEA. Trimming pared 7 bases from V and 0 bases from J, leaving 24 bases between. The CDR3 has 17 amino acids. CDR3 DNA: TGCAGCGCCGGCCCGCGATCCTACAGGGCTATGAACACTGAAGCTTTCTTT. This gives the protein CSAGPRSYRAMNTEAFF. Based on the CDR3 plus reference TRBV29-1 and TRBJ1-1, the full variable domain is SAVISQKPSRDICQRGTSLTIQCQVDSQVTMMFWYRQQPGQSLTLIATANQGSEATYESGFVIDKFPISRPNLTFSTLTVSNMSPEDSSIYLCSAGPRSYRAMNTEAFFGQGTRLTVV.

This clonotype was recorded a few times. V usage is TRBV9 and J usage is TRBJ2-7, with D possibly called TRBD1 or TRBD2 (5 bases each). Deletions cut 2 bases from V and 6 bases from J, with 12 bases between. The CDR3 is made up of 13 amino acids. Germline loops: CDR1 SGDLS, CDR2 YYNGEE. The CDR3 reads CASSVRDQSEQYF. The CDR3 coding sequence is TGTGCCAGCAGCGTTAGGGACCAAAGCGAGCAGTACTTC.

The sample holds a few counts of this clonotype. The chain joins TRBV28 to TRBJ1-1; no definite D call. Germline lookup yields CDR1 MDHEN and CDR2 SYDVKM. Between the trimmed V and J ends, which lost 5 bases and 0 bases, there was a span of 19 bases. The CDR3 length is 17 residues. This CDR3 is CASSLRRSGEMNTEAFF. DNA for the CDR3: TGTGCCAGCAGTCTGCGAAGGAGTGGGGAAATGAACACTGAAGCTTTCTTT.

This clonotype was seen more than once but under ten times. This chain joins TRBV6-4 and TRBJ1-2; D remains ambiguous. Germline CDR1 MRHNA, CDR2 SNTAGT. The CDR3 is 13 amino acids. The ends were cut back, 0 bases at V and 6 bases at J, with 8 bases in the middle. The CDR3 DNA reads TGTGCCAGCAGTGACTCGGGAACGAATGGCTACACCTTC. It is translated as CASSDSGTNGYTF.

This rearrangement joins TRBV6-2 or TRBV6-3 to TRBJ2-1, with D possibly being TRBD2 (6 bases). There are 17 residues in the CDR3. In germline, CDR1 is MNHEY, CDR2 SVGEGT. V lost 4 bases and J 0 bases, leaving 16 bases between the germline ends. CDR3 residues: CASSSFLAGPSYNEQFF. For the CDR3, the DNA is TGTGCCAGCAGTTCTTTCCTGGCGGGACCCTCCTACAATGAGCAGTTCTTC.

This clonotype was counted a single time. The V call is TRBV29-1, the J call TRBJ1-2, with 7 nucleotides matching TRBD1. Looked up from germline, CDR1 is SQVTM and CDR2 is ANQGSEA. V gave up 3 bases and J gave up 2 bases; unmatched junction bases: 9. There are 15 residues in the CDR3. CDR3 region: CSVDSRGQENYGYTF. CDR3 bases: TGCAGCGTTGATTCTCGAGGACAGGAAAACTATGGCTACACCTTC.